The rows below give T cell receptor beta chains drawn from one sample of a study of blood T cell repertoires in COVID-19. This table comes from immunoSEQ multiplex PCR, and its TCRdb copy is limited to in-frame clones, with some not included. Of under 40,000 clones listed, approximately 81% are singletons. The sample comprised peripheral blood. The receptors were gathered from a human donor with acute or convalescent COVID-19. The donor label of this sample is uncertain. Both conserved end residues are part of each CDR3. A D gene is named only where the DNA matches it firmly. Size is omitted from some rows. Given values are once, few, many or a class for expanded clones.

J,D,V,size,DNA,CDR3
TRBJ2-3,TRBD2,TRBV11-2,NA,TGTGCCAGCAGCTTAGATAGCGGGGGGGCAAGAGATACGCAGTATTTT,CASSLDSGGARDTQYF
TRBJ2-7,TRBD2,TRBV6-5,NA,TGTGCCAGCAACCCTGGGGGGGCCTACGAGCAGTACTTC,CASNPGGAYEQYF
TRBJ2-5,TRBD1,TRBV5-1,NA,TGCGCCAGCAGCGGGGGGACAGGGGGGGAAGAGACCCAGTACTTC,CASSGGTGGEETQYF
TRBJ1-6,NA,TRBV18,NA,TGTGCCAGCTCAGATCCGACAGGTCCCTATAATTCACCCCTCCACTTT,CASSDPTGPYNSPLHF
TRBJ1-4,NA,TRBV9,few,TGTGCCAGCAGCGCTACGTCGTCCCGTTCCGAAAAACTGTTTTTT,CASSATSSRSEKLFF
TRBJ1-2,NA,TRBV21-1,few,TGTGCCAGCAGCAAACGTCCTGCGGTAGCCTCCGGGGGGTGTGGCTACACCTTC,CASSKRPAVASGGCGYTF
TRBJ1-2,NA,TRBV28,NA,TGTGCCAGCAGCATTAGCACCCAGGGTGGTGGCTACACCTTC,CASSISTQGGGYTF
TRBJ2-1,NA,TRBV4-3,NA,TGCGCCAGCAGCCAAGTTGGGCCTACCGACAATGAGCAGTTCTTC,CASSQVGPTDNEQFF
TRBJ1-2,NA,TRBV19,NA,TGTGCCAGTAGCTCCGGGTCCTTCGCCGCGACCTTC,CASSSGSFAATF
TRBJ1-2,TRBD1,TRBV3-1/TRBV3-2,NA,TGTGCCAGCAGCCAAGATTCGTTGGCAGGGGGCGCTTATGGCTACACCTTC,CASSQDSLAGGAYGYTF
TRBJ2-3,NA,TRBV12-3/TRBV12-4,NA,TGTGCCAGCAGTTCTACAGATACGCAGTATTTT,CASSSTDTQYF
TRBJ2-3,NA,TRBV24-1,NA,TGTGCCACCAGTGATTTGCATGGGGAGTTTTTT,CATSDLHGEFF
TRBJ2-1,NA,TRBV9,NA,TGTGCCAGCAGCGTAGTTCAGAGTGGGGGCGATGAGCAGTTCTTC,CASSVVQSGGDEQFF
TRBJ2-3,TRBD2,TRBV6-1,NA,TGTGCCAGCAGTGACGGGGGGGCCGGCACAGATACGCAGTATTTT,CASSDGGAGTDTQYF
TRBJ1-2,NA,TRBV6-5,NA,TGTGCCAGCAGCCCCGCGGGGTTGGAGAATGGCTACACCTTC,CASSPAGLENGYTF
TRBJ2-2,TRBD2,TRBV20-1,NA,TGCAGTGCTAGTCGCGGGAGTGAGACCGGGGAGCTGTTTTTT,CSASRGSETGELFF
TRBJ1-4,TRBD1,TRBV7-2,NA,TGTGCCAGCAGCCTGGGGACAGGGGGATGGGGTGAAAAACTGTTTTTT,CASSLGTGGWGEKLFF
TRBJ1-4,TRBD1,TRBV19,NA,TGTGCCAGTAGTATAGATCCGGGACAGGGGGCCGAAAAACTGTTTTTT,CASSIDPGQGAEKLFF
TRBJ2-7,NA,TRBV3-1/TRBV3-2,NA,TGTGCCAGCAGCCAAGTGACGGGCGAGCAGTACTTC,CASSQVTGEQYF
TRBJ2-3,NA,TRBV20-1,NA,TGCAGTGCTAGTAGCCGGGAGAAGGGTACAGATACGCAGTATTTT,CSASSREKGTDTQYF
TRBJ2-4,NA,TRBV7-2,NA,TGTGCCAGCAAGTCAAGGGGATCGGGTACCAAAAACATTCAGTACTTC,CASKSRGSGTKNIQYF
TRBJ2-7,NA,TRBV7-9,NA,TGTGCCAGCAGCCGTAGCGGTCCCTACGAGCAGTACTTC,CASSRSGPYEQYF
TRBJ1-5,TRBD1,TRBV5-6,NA,TGTGCCAGCAGCTTGGGAGGGGGCGAGGGCAATCAGCCCCAGCATTTT,CASSLGGGEGNQPQHF
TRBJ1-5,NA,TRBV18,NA,TGTGCCAGCTCACCGGGACCGCGGGAGGATCAGCCCCAGCATTTT,CASSPGPREDQPQHF
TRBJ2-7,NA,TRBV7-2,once,TGTGCCAGCAGCCGCGTCGGGGTCTGGTCCGAGCAGTACTTC,CASSRVGVWSEQYF
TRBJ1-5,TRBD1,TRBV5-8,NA,TGTGCCAGCAGGCTGACAGGGCATCAGCCCCAGCATTTT,CASRLTGHQPQHF
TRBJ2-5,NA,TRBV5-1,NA,TGCGCCTCGGCGGGGTATCAGTTCCAAGAGACCCAGTACTTC,CASAGYQFQETQYF
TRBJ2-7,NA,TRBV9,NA,TGTGCCAGCAGCCCTGAGAGCCCCCCGAGGCAGTACTTC,CASSPESPPRQYF
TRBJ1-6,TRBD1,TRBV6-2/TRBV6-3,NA,TGTGCCAGCAGCTTCCCCTGGCAGGGGGCTGGGTCACCCCTCCACTTT,CASSFPWQGAGSPLHF
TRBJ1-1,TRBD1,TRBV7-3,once,TGTGCCAGCAGCTTAAGGTCAGGGGGAAGCCTCACTGAAGCTTTCTTT,CASSLRSGGSLTEAFF
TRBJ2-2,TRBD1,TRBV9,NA,TGTGCCAGCAGCGCCTACAGGGACAGCGGGGAGCTGTTTTTT,CASSAYRDSGELFF
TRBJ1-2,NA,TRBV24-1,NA,TGTGCCACCAGTGATTTGATGGGAGGTTCTAACTATGGCTACACCTTC,CATSDLMGGSNYGYTF
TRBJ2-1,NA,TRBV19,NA,TGTGCCAGTAGTATAAACGGCCAGGGGGGCGATGAGCAGTTCTTC,CASSINGQGGDEQFF
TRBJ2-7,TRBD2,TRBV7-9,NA,TGTGCCAGCAGCTTAGAGGGTGGTGGCGGGGGATACTACGAGCAGTACTTC,CASSLEGGGGGYYEQYF
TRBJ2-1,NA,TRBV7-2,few,TGTGCCAGCAGCTTAGCGGGCTCTTTTTTGGGGGGATACAATGAGCAGTTCTTC,CASSLAGSFLGGYNEQFF
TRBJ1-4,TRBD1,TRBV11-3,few,TGTGCCAGCAGCCGGAGGGGGACAGTTTCCGAAAAACTGTTTTTT,CASSRRGTVSEKLFF
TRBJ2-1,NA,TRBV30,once,TGTGCCTGGACGACTTTTCATGATTGGAATGAGCAGTTCTTC,CAWTTFHDWNEQFF